This TCR beta chain is from a study of spatial heterogeneity in lung cancer. The time point denotes: blood at routine non-recurrence follow-up after resection. This clonotype was observed at least ten times. TCRdb ran MiXCR on the 5' RACE reads and lists one entry per CDR3 protein. This sample carries about 70,000 distinct CDR3 sequences, less than 9.5% of them seen once, and the ten largest clones take around 1.9%. The sequence was obtained from a female donor with early-stage non-small cell lung cancer. This specimen consisted of PBMCs, obtained at follow-up.

DNA of the CDR3: TGCGCCAGCAGCTTGGGGACAGGAGGGTACAATGAGCAGTTCTTC. It specifies CASSLGTGGYNEQFF. V and J are TRBV5-1 and TRBJ2-1, with D perhaps TRBD1 (7 bases). The germline gives CDR1 SGHRS, CDR2 YFSETQ. With 0 bases removed from V and 4 bases from J, the gap between germline ends came to 11 bases. There are 15 residues in the CDR3.